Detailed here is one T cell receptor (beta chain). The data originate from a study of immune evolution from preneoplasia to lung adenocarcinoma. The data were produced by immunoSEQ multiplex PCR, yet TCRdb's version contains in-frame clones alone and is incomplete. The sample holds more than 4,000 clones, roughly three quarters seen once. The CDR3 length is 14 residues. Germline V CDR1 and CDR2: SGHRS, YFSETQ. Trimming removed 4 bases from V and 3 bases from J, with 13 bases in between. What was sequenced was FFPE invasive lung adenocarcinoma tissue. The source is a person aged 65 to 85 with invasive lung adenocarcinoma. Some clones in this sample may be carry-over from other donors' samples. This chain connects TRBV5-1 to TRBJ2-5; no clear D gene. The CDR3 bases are TGCGCCAGCAGCCCAGAAAGGAGCGAAGAGACCCAGTACTTC. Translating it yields CASSPERSEETQYF.